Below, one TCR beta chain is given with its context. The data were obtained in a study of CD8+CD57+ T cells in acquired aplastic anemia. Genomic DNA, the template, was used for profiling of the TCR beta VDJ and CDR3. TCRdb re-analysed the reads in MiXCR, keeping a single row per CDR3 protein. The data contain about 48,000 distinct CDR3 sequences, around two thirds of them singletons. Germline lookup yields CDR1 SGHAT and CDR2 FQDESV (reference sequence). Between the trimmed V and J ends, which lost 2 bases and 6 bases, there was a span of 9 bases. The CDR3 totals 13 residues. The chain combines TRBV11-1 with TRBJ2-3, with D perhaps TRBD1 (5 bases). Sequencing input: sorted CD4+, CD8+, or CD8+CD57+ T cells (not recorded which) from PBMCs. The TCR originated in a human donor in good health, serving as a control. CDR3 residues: CASSLTTVDTQYF. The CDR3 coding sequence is TGTGCCAGCAGCTTAACGACAGTTGATACGCAGTATTTT.